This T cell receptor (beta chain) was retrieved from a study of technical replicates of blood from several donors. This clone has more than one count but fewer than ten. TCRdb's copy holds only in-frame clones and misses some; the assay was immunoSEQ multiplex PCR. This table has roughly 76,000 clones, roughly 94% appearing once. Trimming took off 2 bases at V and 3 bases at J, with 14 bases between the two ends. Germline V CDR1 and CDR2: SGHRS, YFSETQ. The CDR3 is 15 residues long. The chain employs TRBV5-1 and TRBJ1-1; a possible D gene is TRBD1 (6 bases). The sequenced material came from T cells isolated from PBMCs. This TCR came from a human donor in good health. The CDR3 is CASSFGAGVDTEAFF. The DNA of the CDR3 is TGCGCCAGCAGCTTCGGGGCAGGGGTCGACACTGAAGCTTTCTTT. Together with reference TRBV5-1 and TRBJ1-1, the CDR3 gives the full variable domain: KAGVTQTPRYLIKTRGQQVTLSCSPISGHRSVSWYQQTPGQGLQFLFEYFSETQRNKGNFPGRFSGRQFSNSRSEMNVSTLELGDSALYLCASSFGAGVDTEAFFGQGTRLTVV.